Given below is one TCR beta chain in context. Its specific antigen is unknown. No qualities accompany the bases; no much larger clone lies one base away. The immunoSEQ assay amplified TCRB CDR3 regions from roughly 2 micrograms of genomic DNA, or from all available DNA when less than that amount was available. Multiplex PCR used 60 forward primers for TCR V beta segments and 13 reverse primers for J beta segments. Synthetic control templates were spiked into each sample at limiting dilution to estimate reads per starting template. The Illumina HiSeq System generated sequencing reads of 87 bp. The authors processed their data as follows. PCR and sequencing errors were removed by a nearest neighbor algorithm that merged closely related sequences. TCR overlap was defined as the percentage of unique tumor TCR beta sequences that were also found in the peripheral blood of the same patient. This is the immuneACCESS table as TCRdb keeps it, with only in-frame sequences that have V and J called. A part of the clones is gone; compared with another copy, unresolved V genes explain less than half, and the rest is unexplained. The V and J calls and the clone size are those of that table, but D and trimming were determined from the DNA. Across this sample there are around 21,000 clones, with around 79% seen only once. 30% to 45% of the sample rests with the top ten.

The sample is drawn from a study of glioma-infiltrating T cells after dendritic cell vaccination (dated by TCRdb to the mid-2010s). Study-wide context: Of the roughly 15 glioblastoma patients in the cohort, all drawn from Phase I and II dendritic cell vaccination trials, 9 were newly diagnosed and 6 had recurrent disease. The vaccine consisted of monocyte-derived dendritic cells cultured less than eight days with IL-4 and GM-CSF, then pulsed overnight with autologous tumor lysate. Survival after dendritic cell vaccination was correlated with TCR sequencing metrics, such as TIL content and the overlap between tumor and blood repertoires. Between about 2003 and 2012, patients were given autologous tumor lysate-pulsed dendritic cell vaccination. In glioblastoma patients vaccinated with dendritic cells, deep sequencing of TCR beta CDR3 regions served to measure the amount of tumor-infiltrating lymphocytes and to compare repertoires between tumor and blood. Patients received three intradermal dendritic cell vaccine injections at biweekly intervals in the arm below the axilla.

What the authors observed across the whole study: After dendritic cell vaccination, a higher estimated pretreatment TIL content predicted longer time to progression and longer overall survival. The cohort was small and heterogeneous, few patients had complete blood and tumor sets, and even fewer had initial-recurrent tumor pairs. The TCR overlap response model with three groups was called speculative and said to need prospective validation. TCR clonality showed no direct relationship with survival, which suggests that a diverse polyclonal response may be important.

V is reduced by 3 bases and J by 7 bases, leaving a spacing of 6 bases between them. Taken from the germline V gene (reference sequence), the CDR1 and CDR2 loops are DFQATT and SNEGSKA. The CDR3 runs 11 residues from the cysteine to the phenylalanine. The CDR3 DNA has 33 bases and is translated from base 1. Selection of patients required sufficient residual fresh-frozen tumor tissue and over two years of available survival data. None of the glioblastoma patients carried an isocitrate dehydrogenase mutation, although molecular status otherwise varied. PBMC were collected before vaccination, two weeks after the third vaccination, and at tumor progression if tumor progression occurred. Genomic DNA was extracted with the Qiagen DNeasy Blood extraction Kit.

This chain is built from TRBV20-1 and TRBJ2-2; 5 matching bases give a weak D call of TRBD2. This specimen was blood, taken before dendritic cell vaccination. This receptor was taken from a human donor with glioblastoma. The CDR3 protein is CSASAGGELFF. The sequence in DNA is TGCAGTGCTAGTGCGGGCGGGGAGCTGTTTTTT.